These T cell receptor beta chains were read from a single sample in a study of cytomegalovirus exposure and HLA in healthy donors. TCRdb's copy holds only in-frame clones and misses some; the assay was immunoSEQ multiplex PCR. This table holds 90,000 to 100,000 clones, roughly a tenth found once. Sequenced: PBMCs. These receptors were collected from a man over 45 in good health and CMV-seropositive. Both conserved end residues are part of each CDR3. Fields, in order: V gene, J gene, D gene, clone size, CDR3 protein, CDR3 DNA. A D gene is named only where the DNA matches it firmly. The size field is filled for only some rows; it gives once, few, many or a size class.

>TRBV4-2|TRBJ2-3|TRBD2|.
CASSETSGTGGTDTQYF
TGTGCCAGCAGCGAGACTAGCGGGACGGGCGGCACAGATACGCAGTATTTT
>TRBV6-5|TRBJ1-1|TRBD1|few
CASSQGGTTEAFF
TGTGCCAGCAGTCAGGGGGGAACGACTGAAGCTTTCTTT
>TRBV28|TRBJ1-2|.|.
CASTLVGRASNYGYTF
TGTGCCAGCACCCTGGTGGGCAGGGCCTCTAACTATGGCTACACCTTC
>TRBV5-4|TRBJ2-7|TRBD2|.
CASSSATSGRRREQYF
TGTGCCAGCAGCTCAGCGACTAGCGGGAGGAGGCGCGAGCAGTACTTC
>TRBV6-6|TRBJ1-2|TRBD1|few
CASSLRGEPYGYTF
TGTGCCAGCAGCCTCAGGGGGGAACCCTATGGCTACACCTTC
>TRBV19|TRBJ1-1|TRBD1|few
CASGTGVNTEAFF
TGTGCCAGTGGAACAGGGGTGAACACTGAAGCTTTCTTT
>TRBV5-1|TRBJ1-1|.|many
CASSLVGGGTEAFF
TGCGCCAGCAGCTTGGTGGGAGGGGGCACTGAAGCTTTCTTT
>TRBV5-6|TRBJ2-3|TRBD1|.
CASSPRQGSTDTQYF
TGTGCCAGCAGCCCCCGACAGGGGAGCACAGATACGCAGTATTTT
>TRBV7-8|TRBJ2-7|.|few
CASSLVPAYEQYF
TGTGCCAGCAGCTTAGTTCCTGCCTACGAGCAGTACTTC
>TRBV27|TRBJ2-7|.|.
CASSPRLSSGEQYF
TGTGCCAGCAGTCCCAGACTATCCTCGGGCGAGCAGTACTTC
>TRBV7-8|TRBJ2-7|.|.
CASSTPRSQGDEQYF
TGTGCCAGCAGCACGCCGCGGAGTCAGGGCGACGAGCAGTACTTC
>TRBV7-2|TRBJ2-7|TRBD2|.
CASSLSPGTSGSYEQYF
TGTGCCAGCAGCCTATCACCCGGGACTAGCGGGTCCTACGAGCAGTACTTC
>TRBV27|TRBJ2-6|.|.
CASSWDSSHSGANVLTF
TGTGCCAGCAGTTGGGACTCCTCCCACTCTGGGGCCAACGTCCTGACTTTC
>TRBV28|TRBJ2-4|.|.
CASSQARAIQYF
TGTGCCAGCAGTCAGGCGAGGGCAATTCAGTACTTC
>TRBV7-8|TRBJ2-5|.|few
CASSLDGGETQYF
TGTGCCAGCAGCTTAGACGGAGGGGAGACCCAGTACTTC
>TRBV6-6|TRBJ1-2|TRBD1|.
CASSYGQGANYGYTF
TGTGCCAGCAGTTACGGACAGGGGGCTAACTATGGCTACACCTTC
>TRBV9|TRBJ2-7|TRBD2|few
CASSTGLAGVYEQYF
TGTGCCAGCAGCACAGGACTAGCGGGAGTCTACGAGCAGTACTTC
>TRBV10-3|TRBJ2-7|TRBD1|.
CAIRPGGASTYEQYF
TGTGCCATCAGGCCAGGGGGAGCTTCCACCTACGAGCAGTACTTC
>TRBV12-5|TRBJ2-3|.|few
CASGSSLSTDTQYF
TGTGCTAGTGGTTCGAGTCTGAGCACAGATACGCAGTATTTT
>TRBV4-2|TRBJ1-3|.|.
CASSQAALYRAGNTIYF
TGTGCCAGCAGCCAAGCGGCCCTCTACAGGGCTGGAAACACCATATATTTT
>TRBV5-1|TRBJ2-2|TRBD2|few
CASSSAGLDIGELFF
TGCGCCAGCAGCTCCGCGGGACTAGACATCGGGGAGCTGTTTTTT
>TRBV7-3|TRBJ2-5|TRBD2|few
CASSSRGGARENQYF
TGTGCCAGCAGCTCTCGCGGGGGAGCGCGGGAGAACCAGTACTTC
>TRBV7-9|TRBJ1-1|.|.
CASSEDRYKAFF
TGTGCCAGCAGCGAAGACAGGTACAAAGCTTTCTTT
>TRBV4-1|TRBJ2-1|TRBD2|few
CASSPPTSGRANEQFF
TGCGCCAGCAGCCCCCCGACTAGCGGGAGAGCCAATGAGCAGTTCTTC
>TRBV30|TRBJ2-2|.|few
CAWSVPSTGELFF
TGTGCCTGGAGTGTACCTAGTACCGGGGAGCTGTTTTTT
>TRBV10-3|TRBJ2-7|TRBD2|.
CAISESGLAGGHEQYF
TGTGCCATCAGTGAATCGGGACTAGCGGGAGGTCACGAGCAGTACTTC
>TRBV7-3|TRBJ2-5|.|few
CASSLMGRAEETQYF
TGTGCCAGCAGCTTAATGGGCAGGGCAGAAGAGACCCAGTACTTC
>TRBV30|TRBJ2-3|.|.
CAWGPGARMDTQYF
TGTGCCTGGGGGCCAGGGGCGAGGATGGATACGCAGTATTTT
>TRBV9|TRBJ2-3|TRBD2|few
CASSLRPGLAETDTQYF
TGTGCCAGCAGCTTGAGACCGGGACTAGCGGAAACAGATACGCAGTATTTT
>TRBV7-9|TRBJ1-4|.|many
CASGHGMGSNEKLFF
TGTGCCAGCGGCCACGGGATGGGGAGTAATGAAAAACTGTTTTTT
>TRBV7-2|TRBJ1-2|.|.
CASSLDFSHYGYTF
TGTGCCAGCAGCTTAGACTTTTCCCACTATGGCTACACCTTC
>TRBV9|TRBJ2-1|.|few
CASSERGISEGQFF
TGTGCCAGCAGCGAAAGAGGGATCTCGGAAGGGCAGTTCTTC
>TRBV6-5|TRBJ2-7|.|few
CASSYSSGAEQYF
TGTGCCAGCAGTTACTCATCAGGGGCCGAGCAGTACTTC
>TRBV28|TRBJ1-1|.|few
CASSLSGKNTEAFF
TGTGCCAGCAGTTTATCAGGGAAGAACACTGAAGCTTTCTTT
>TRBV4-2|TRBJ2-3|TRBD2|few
CASSQDLSTLAGGNTQYF
TGTGCCAGCAGCCAAGACCTGTCCACACTAGCGGGAGGTAATACGCAGTATTTT
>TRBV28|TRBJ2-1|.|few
CASRLSRGIFGEQFF
TGTGCCAGCAGACTCTCTAGGGGGATCTTCGGTGAGCAGTTCTTC
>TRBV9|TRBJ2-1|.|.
CASSVSGGFGNEQFF
TGTGCCAGCAGCGTGTCCGGAGGGTTTGGGAATGAGCAGTTCTTC
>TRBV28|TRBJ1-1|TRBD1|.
CASSTTIQGRRAFF
TGTGCCAGCAGTACCACTATACAGGGGCGGAGGGCTTTCTTT
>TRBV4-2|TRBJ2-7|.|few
CASSPVEGGIYEQYF
TGTGCCAGCAGCCCTGTGGAGGGAGGCATTTACGAGCAGTACTTC
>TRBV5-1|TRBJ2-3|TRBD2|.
CASNPTSGRSTDTQYF
TGCGCCAGCAACCCGACTAGCGGGAGGTCCACAGATACGCAGTATTTT
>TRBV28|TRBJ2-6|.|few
CASSPSTVLAGANVLTF
TGTGCCAGCAGTCCCTCGACAGTCCTCGCTGGGGCCAACGTCCTGACTTTC
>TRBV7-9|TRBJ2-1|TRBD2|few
CASSPRAGGPYNEQFF
TGTGCCAGCAGCCCACGAGCGGGAGGGCCCTACAATGAGCAGTTCTTC
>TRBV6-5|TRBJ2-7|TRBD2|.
CASSRTSGSYEQYF
TGTGCCAGCAGCCGGACTAGCGGGTCCTACGAGCAGTACTTC
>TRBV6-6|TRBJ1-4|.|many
CASSLLGATNEKLFF
TGTGCCAGCAGTCTCCTGGGAGCAACTAATGAAAAACTGTTTTTT
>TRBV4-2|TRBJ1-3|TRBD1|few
CASSQAQGVGPSGNTIYF
TGTGCCAGCAGCCAAGCCCAGGGGGTGGGCCCCTCTGGAAACACCATATATTTT
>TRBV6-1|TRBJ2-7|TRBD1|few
CASSDAGQDPYEQYF
TGTGCCAGCAGTGACGCGGGACAGGACCCCTACGAGCAGTACTTC
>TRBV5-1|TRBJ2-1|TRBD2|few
CASSLVPSGNYNEQFF
TGCGCCAGCAGCTTGGTCCCTAGCGGGAATTACAATGAGCAGTTCTTC
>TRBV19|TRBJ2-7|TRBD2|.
CASSPSGRFSGSGYEQYF
TGTGCCAGTTCCCCCTCTGGACGGTTTAGCGGGAGTGGCTACGAGCAGTACTTC
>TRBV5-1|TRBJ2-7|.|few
CASSAELASSYEQYF
TGCGCCAGCAGCGCTGAACTAGCCAGCTCCTACGAGCAGTACTTC
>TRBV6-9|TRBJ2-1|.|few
CASSRDTYNEQFF
TGTGCCAGCAGCCGGGACACTTACAATGAGCAGTTCTTC
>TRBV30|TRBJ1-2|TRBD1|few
CAWSGDRADGGYTF
TGTGCCTGGAGTGGGGACAGGGCTGATGGTGGCTACACCTTC